This TCR beta chain emerged from a study of early T cells in non-severe SARS-CoV-2 infection. Across the study: It was bulk RNA from unsorted whole blood that was sequenced, and the chains were unpaired.

Germline V gives CDR1 MRHNA, CDR2 SNTAGT. The CDR3 length is 14 residues. The V end was cut by 4 bases, the J end by 3 bases, with 9 bases between. The library protocol tagged individual cDNA molecules with unique molecular identifiers. A single record per CDR3 protein comes from TCRdb applying MiXCR to the 5' RACE reads. The sample has tens of thousands of distinct CDR3 sequences, over 9% seen once. This sequence originates from an adult who was a healthcare worker with PCR-confirmed SARS-CoV-2 infection or an uninfected control (not recorded which). The source was whole blood, collected at baseline. The rearrangement uses TRBV6-4 and TRBJ2-2; the D is unclear. CDR3 in amino acids: CASSGTTDTGELFF. The DNA for the CDR3 is TGTGCCAGCAGTGGGACCACCGACACCGGGGAGCTGTTTTTT.